This T cell receptor beta chain was retrieved from a study of human T cells and chemical hapten exposure. The wider study: Per-sample TCR yield variation was attributed mainly to small pooled library volume differences. Study-wide results and limits: Unchanged with DPC sensitization were TCRs above 1 in 1000 frequency.

Note on this clonotype: Its specificity is unknown. This may arise from a read error, as a much more abundant clone is one base away.

Individual cDNA molecules in this library carried unique molecular identifiers. Source study methods: Per sample, the median was around 100,000 TCRs, with values from around 25,000 to 690,000. Using its own MiXCR run on the reads, TCRdb lists one record per CDR3 protein. These V and J calls derive from TCRdb rather than the authors' analysis. The profile shows more than 100,000 distinct CDR3 sequences, around 8.5% of them singletons. Unfractionated whole blood was the source of the extracted total RNA. This CDR3 contains 14 residues. Germline V gives CDR1 SGHNT, CDR2 YYREEE (reference sequence). The TCR comes from a human donor in good health. Some clones in this sample may be carry-over from other donors' samples. The chain carries TRBV5-4 and TRBJ1-1; D gene ambiguous. The sequencing sample was made of whole blood. CDR3 amino acids: CASFHEPVKTEALF. CDR3 DNA sequence: TGTGCCAGCTTCCATGAACCTGTCAAGACTGAAGCTTTATTT. Looking up the rest from reference TRBV5-4 and TRBJ1-1 gives the full variable domain: ETGVTQSPTHLIKTRGQQVTLRCSSQSGHNTVSWYQQALGQGPQFIFQYYREEENGRGNFPPRFSGLQFPNYSSELNVNALELDDSALYLCASFHEPVKTEALFGQGTRLTVV.